The rows below give T cell receptor beta chains drawn from one sample of a study of PD-L1 blockade in urothelial cancer. Measured with immunoSEQ multiplex PCR; TCRdb has only the in-frame clones, and not every one. The data show some 46,000 clones, 80% seen once. The material sequenced was PBMCs, taken around atezolizumab (anti-PD-L1) treatment. The receptor source for this set is a man in his fifties or sixties with urothelial cancer. Each CDR3 is given with its conserved first and last residue. Fields, in order: clone size, J gene, V gene, CDR3 protein. Clone size, where shown, is once, few, many, or a class for clones that have expanded.

abundance: -
j_gene: TRBJ2-2
v_gene: TRBV5-1
CDR3aa: CASSLQGGGDTGELFF

abundance: -
j_gene: TRBJ1-1
v_gene: TRBV2
CDR3aa: CASSEAGRRGAFF

abundance: -
j_gene: TRBJ1-4
v_gene: TRBV5-1
CDR3aa: CASSLGTDSRGYEKLFF

abundance: -
j_gene: TRBJ1-4
v_gene: TRBV5-6
CDR3aa: CASRKEPGLDEKLFF

abundance: -
j_gene: TRBJ2-3
v_gene: TRBV14
CDR3aa: CASSHPTGTQYF

abundance: -
j_gene: TRBJ2-7
v_gene: TRBV5-4
CDR3aa: CASSLTGGYEQYF

abundance: few
j_gene: TRBJ2-2
v_gene: TRBV5-1
CDR3aa: CASSSGSTTGELFF

abundance: -
j_gene: TRBJ1-5
v_gene: TRBV11-3
CDR3aa: CASSFTGGGPGLAWPQHF

abundance: -
j_gene: TRBJ1-4
v_gene: TRBV5-1
CDR3aa: CASSLAPGQGATNEKLFF

abundance: -
j_gene: TRBJ2-2
v_gene: TRBV7-2
CDR3aa: CASSLASRGPGELFF

abundance: -
j_gene: TRBJ1-3
v_gene: TRBV5-4
CDR3aa: CASILQASGNTIYF

abundance: -
j_gene: TRBJ1-2
v_gene: TRBV7-9
CDR3aa: CASSPTGDYGYTF